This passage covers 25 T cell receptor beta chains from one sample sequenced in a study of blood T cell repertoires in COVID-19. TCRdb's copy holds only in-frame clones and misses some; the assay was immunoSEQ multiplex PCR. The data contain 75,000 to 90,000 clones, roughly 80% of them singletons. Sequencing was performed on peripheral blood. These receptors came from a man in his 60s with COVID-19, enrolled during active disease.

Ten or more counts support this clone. DNA of the CDR3: TGTGCCAGCAGCTCAGTTCGGGGGGCAAACTATGGCTACACCTTC. This translates into CASSSVRGANYGYTF. This chain connects TRBV7-9 to TRBJ1-2, with a weak D call TRBD1 (6 bases). V was clipped by 4 bases and J by 2 bases, with 14 bases between them. The length of the CDR3 is 15 residues. Germline CDR1 SEHNR, CDR2 FQNEAQ (reference sequence).

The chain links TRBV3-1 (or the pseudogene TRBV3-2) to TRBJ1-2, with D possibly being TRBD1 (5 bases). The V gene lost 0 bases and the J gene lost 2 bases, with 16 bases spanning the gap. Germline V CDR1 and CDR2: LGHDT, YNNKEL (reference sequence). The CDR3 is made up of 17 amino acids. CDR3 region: CASSQDWADTPNYGYTF. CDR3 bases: TGTGCCAGCAGCCAAGATTGGGCGGACACCCCCAACTATGGCTACACCTTC.

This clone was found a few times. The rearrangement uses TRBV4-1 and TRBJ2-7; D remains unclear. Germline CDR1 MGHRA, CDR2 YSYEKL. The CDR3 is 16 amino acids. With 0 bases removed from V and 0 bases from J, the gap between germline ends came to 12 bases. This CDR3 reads CASSQDPPGVSYEQYF. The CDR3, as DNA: TGCGCCAGCAGCCAAGATCCCCCCGGAGTCTCCTACGAGCAGTACTTC.

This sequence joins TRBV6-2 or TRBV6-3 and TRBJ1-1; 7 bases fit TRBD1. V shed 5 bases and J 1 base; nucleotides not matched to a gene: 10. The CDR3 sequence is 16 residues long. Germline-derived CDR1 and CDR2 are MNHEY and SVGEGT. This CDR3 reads CASSLDRDSPNTEAFF. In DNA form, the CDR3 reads TGTGCCAGCAGTCTAGACCGGGACAGCCCGAACACTGAAGCTTTCTTT.

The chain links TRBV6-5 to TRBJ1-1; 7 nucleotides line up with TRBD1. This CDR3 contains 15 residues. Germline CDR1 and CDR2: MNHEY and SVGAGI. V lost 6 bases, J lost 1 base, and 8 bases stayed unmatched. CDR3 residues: CASSGTGQSNTEAFF. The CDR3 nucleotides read TGTGCCAGCAGCGGCACGGGACAGTCGAACACTGAAGCTTTCTTT.

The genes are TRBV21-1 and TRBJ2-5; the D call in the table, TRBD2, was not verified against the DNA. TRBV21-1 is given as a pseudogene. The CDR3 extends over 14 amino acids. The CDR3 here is CASSKVGGRETQYF. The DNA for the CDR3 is TGTGCCAGCAGCAAAGTGGGGGGGAGGGAGACCCAGTACTTC.

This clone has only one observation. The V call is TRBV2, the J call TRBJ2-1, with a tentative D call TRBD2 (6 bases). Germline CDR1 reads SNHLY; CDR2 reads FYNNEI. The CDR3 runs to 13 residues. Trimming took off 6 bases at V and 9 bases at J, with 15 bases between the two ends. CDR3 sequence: CASSGREAGEQFF. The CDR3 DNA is TGTGCCAGCAGCGGCAGGGAGGCGGGTGAGCAGTTCTTC. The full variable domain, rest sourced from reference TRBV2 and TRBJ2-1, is EPEVTQTPSHQVTQMGQEVILRCVPISNHLYFYWYRQILGQKVEFLVSFYNNEISEKSEIFDDQFSVERPDGSNFTLKIRSTKLEDSAMYFCASSGREAGEQFFGPGTRLTVL.

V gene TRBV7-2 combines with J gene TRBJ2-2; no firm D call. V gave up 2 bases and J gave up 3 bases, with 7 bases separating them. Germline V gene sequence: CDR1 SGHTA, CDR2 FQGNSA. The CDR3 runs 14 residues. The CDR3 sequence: CASSLTGHTGELFF. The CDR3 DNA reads TGTGCCAGCAGCTTAACGGGTCACACCGGGGAGCTGTTTTTT.

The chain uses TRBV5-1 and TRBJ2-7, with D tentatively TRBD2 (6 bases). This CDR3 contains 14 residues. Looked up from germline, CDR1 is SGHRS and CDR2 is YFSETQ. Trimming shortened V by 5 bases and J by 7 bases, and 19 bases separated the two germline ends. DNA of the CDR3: TGCGCCAGCAGAGAGGGCGGGATAAACTGGGAGCAGTACTTC. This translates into CASREGGINWEQYF.

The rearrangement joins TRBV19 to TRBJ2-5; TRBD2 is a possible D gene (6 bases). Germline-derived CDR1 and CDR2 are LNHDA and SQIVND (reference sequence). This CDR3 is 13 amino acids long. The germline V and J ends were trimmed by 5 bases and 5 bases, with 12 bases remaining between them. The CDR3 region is CASSWGESETQYF. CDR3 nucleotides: TGTGCCAGTAGTTGGGGGGAGAGCGAGACCCAGTACTTC.

CDR3 in amino acids: CVAGGHTEAFF. CDR3 in DNA: TGTGTCGCAGGGGGACACACTGAAGCTTTCTTT. V usage is TRBV2 and J usage is TRBJ1-1, with 7 bases matching TRBD1. Germline CDR1 and CDR2: SNHLY and FYNNEI. The CDR3 has 11 residues.

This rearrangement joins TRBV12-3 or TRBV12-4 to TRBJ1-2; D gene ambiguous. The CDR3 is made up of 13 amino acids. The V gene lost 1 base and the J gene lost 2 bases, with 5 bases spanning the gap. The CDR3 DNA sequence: TGTGCCAGCAGTTTAGGCGCCAACTATGGCTACACCTTC. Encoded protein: CASSLGANYGYTF.

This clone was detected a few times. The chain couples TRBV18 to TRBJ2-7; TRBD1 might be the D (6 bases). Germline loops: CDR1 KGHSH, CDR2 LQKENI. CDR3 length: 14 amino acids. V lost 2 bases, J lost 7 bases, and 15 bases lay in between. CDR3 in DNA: TGTGCCAGCTCACCAGGGGGCCAGCTCGGGGAGCAGTACTTC. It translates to CASSPGGQLGEQYF.

For the CDR3, the DNA is TGTGCCAGCAGACCGACAGGGCCCTCCTACGAGCAGTACTTC. Translated: CASRPTGPSYEQYF. The chain uses TRBV2 and TRBJ2-7; 7 bases match TRBD1. The V gene end was trimmed by 6 bases and the J gene end by 0 bases; junction bases not matched to a gene: 5. Germline lookup yields CDR1 SNHLY and CDR2 FYNNEI. The CDR3 length is 14 residues.

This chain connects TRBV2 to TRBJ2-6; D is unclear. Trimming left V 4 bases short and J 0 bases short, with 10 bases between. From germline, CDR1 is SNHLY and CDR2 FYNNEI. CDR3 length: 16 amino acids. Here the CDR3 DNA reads TGTGCCAGCAGTGGGCCCTTAAACTCTGGGGCCAACGTCCTGACTTTC. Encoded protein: CASSGPLNSGANVLTF.

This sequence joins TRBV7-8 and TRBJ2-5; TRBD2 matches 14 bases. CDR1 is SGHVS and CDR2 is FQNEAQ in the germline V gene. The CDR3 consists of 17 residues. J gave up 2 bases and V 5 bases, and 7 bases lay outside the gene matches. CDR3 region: CASSHLGTSGRQETQYF. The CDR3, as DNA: TGTGCCAGCAGCCATCTGGGGACTAGCGGGAGACAAGAGACCCAGTACTTC.

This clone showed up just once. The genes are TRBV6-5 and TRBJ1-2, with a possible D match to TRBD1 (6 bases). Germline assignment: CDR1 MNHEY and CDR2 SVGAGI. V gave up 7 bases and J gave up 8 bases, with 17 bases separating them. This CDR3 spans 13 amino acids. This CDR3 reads CASKLGTSRGYTF. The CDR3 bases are TGTGCCAGCAAACTGGGGACAAGCCGGGGCTACACCTTC.

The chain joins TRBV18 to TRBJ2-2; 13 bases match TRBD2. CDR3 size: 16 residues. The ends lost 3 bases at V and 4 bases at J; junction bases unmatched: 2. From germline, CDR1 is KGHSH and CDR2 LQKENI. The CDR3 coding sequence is TGTGCCAGCTCACCGGGACTAGCGGGGCCCACCGGGGAGCTGTTTTTT. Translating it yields CASSPGLAGPTGELFF.

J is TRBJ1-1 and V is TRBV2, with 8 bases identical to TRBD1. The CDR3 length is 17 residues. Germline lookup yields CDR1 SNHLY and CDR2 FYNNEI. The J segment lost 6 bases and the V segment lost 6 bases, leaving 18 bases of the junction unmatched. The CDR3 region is CASRARDRTQATPEAFF. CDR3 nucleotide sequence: TGTGCCAGCAGAGCGAGGGACAGGACGCAAGCCACCCCTGAAGCTTTCTTT.

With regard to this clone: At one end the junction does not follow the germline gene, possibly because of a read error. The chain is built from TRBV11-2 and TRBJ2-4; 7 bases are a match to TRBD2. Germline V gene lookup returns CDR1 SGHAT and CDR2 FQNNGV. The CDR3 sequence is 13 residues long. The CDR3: CASSSPRERGRNF. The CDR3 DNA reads TGTGCCAGCAGCTCCCCGAGGGAGCGGGGCAGGAACTTC. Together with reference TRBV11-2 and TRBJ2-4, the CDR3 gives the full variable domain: EAGVAQSPRYKIIEKRQSVAFWCNPISGHATLYWYQQILGQGPKLLIQFQNNGVVDDSQLPKDRFSAERLKGVDSTLKIQPAKLEDSAVYLCASSSPRERGRNFGAGTRLSVL.

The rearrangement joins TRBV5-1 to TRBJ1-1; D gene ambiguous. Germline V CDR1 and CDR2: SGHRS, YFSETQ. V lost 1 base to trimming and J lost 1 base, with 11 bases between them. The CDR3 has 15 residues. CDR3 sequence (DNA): TGCGCCAGCAGCTTGTTGAGGGCGGGGAACACTGAAGCTTTCTTT. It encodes CASSLLRAGNTEAFF.

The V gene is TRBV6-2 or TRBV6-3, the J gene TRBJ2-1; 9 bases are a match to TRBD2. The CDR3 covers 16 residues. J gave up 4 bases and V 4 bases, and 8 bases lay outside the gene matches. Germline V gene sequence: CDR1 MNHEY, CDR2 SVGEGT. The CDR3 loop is CASSFNPSGTYNEQFF. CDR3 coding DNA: TGTGCCAGCAGTTTTAATCCTAGCGGGACATACAATGAGCAGTTCTTC.

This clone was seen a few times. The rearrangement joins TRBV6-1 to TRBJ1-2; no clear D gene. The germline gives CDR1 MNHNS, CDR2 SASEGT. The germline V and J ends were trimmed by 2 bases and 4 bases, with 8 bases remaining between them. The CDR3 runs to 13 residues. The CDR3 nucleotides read TGTGCCAGCAGTGAAACCGGTATCTATGGCTACACCTTC. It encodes CASSETGIYGYTF.

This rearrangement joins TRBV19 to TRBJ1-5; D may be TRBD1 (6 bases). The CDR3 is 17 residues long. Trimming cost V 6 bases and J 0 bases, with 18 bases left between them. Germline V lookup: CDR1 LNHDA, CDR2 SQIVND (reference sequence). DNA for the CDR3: TGTGCCAGTAGCTTCATCCCAGGGGAGTATAGCAATCAGCCCCAGCATTTT. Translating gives CASSFIPGEYSNQPQHF.

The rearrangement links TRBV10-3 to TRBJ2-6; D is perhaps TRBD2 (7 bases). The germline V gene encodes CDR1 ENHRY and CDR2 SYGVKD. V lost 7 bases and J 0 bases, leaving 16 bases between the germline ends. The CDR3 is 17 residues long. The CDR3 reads CAITRGGLPSGANVLTF. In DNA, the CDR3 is TGTGCCATCACTAGGGGGGGCCTCCCCTCTGGGGCCAACGTCCTGACTTTC.